What follows is one TCR beta chain and its context. The target antigen is unknown. TCRdb ran MiXCR on the reads and lists one entry per CDR3 protein. The profile shows approximately 730,000 distinct CDR3 sequences, around 30% of them singletons. This sample was included in a study of T cell repertoires in cytomegalovirus infection. Overall study context: Both CMV infection and a matching HLA type were indicated by public TCR beta signatures.

Sequences were derived from cultured PBMCs, sampled from culture after CMV antigen stimulation. The sequence came from a human donor in good health (CMV status not recorded). Some clones in this sample may be carry-over from other donors' samples.

CDR3 coding DNA: TGTGCCAGCCAGAACAGAGAGTCAGATACGCAGTATTTT. It yields the protein CASQNRESDTQYF. This chain uses TRBV2 with TRBJ2-3; D remains ambiguous. The CDR3 contains 13 residues. Deletions cut 8 bases from V and 4 bases from J, with 13 bases between. From germline, CDR1 is SNHLY and CDR2 FYNNEI.